This T cell receptor beta chain was captured in a study of shared clonotypes between healthy human individuals. Study at large: A couple of women and three men aged 18 to 49 served as donors. Broader study findings: Roughly 5% of naive CD4 clonotypes were common to four donors.

Sequencing was performed with immunoSEQ multiplex PCR; in TCRdb, only in-frame clones are kept and a portion is missing. The table lists about 730,000 clones, over 55% of them singletons. Turning to this clone: Its antigen is currently unknown. The sample has other DNA sequences that encode this CDR3 too.

Nashville, Tennessee was home to all donors, who were Caucasian adults. From CD4+ cells came CD45RA+ naive and CD45RA-negative memory subsets. Sequencing was done on a sample of memory CD4+ T cells sorted from blood. As to subset: CD45RA-negative fraction. This clonotype was obtained from a young woman in good health.

CDR3 DNA sequence: TGTGCCAGTCGGACTAGCGGGACTACAGATACGCAGTATTTT. Translation gives CASRTSGTTDTQYF. The chain combines TRBV19 with TRBJ2-3; 12 bases match TRBD2. Trimming at V came to 8 bases and at J to 3 bases, leaving 3 bases not matched to a gene. This CDR3 spans 14 amino acids. From germline, CDR1 is LNHDA and CDR2 SQIVND (reference sequence).